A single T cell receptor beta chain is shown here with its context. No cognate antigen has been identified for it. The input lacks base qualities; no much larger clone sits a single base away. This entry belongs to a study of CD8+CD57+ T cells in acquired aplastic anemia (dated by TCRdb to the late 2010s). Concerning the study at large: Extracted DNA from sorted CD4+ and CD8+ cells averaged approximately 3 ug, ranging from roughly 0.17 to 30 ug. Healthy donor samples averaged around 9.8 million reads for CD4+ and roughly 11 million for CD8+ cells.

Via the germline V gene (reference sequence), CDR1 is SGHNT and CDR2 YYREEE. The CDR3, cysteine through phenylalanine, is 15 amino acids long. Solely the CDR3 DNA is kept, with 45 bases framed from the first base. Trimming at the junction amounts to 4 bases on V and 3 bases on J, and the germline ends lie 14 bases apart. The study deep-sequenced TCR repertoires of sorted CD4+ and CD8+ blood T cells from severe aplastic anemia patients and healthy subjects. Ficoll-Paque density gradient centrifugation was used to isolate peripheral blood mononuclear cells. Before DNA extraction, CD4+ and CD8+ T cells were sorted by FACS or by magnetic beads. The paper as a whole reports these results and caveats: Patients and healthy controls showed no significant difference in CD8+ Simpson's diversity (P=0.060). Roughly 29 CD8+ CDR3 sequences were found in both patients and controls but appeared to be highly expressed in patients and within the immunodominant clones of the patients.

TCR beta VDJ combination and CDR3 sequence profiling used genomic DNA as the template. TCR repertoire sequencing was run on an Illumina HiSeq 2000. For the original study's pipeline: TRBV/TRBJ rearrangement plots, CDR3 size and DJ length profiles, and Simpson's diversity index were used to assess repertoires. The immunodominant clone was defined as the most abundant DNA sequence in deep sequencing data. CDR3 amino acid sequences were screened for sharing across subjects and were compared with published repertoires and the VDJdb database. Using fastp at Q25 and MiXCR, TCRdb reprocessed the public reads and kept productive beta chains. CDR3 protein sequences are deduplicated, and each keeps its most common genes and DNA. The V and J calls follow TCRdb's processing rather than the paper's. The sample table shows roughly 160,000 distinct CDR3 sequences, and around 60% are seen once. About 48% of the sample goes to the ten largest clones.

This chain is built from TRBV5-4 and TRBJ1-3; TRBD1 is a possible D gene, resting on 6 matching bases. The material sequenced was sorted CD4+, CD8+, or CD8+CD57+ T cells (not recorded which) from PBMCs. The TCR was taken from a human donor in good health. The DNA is TGTGCCAGCAGCCCACAGGGAATAGATGGAAACACCATATATTTT. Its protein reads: CASSPQGIDGNTIYF.